Many counts were recorded for the clone carrying this T cell receptor (beta chain). TCRdb re-called the 5' RACE reads with MiXCR, one entry per CDR3 protein. Among some 47,000 distinct CDR3 sequences listed, under 6.5% were seen once. The sorted libraries were made from under 1.2 million CD4+ or CD8+ T cells. Trimming left V 10 bases short and J 2 bases short, with 5 bases between. The CDR3 contains 12 residues. Looked up from germline, CDR1 is KGHDR and CDR2 is SFDVKD. The source of the sample is a study of neurological immune-mediated disorders. This sequence was found in a woman aged 40 to 55 in good health. The specimen sequenced was CD4+ T cells from blood. The chain couples TRBV24-1 to TRBJ2-6; no definite D call. The CDR3: CATETGANVLTF. The CDR3 nucleotides read TGTGCCACAGAGACTGGGGCCAACGTCCTGACTTTC.